Sequencing of this T cell receptor (beta chain) was carried out in a study of sequential checkpoint blockade in melanoma. Study context: Patients were randomized 1:1 to nivolumab-then-ipilimumab or ipilimumab-then-nivolumab first-line.

Looked up from germline, CDR1 is MGHRA and CDR2 is YSYEKL. Trimming took off 0 bases at V and 11 bases at J, with 11 bases between the two ends. This CDR3 comprises 14 residues. The protocol was immunoSEQ multiplex PCR, while the TCRdb copy is restricted to in-frame clones and leaves out a portion. This sample yields 15,000 to 20,000 clones, of which approximately 93% are seen a single time; roughly a quarter belongs to the top ten. Treatment indicated: randomized to nivolumab then ipilimumab (arm A) or the reverse (arm B). Live CD3+CD8+ CD19− CD56− cells were sorted from PBMCs. The chain uses TRBV4-1 and TRBJ1-6, with D perhaps TRBD1 (6 bases). This material consisted of CD8+ T cells sorted from blood (inferred from file names), taken from a patient given nivolumab and ipilimumab in sequence. This clonotype originated in a human donor with melanoma. The CDR3 DNA follows: TGCGCCAGCAGCCAAGAGGGCGACAGGCCACCCCTCCACTTT. Translation: CASSQEGDRPPLHF.